Each of the 5 T cell receptor beta chains below was sequenced from the same sample in a study of post-analysis software for immune sequencing data. Their antigen targets remain unknown. The study's findings and limits: About five TRBV segments occurring more often in patients than controls included TRBV5-6, TRBV5-1 and TRBV20-1.

Unique-molecular-identifier-tagged TCR beta cDNA libraries were used. TCRdb recomputed calls from the PCR reads with MiXCR, one row per CDR3 protein. The data contain 600,000 to 700,000 distinct CDR3 sequences, approximately 59% of them singletons. Material: blood. The receptor source for this set is a girl aged 2 to 9 with multiple sclerosis.

The rearrangement joins TRBV12-3 or TRBV12-4 to TRBJ2-3; no firm D call. The V gene lost 6 bases and the J gene lost 3 bases, with 13 bases spanning the gap. The CDR3 is 14 residues long. CDR3 amino acids: CASRFWEGTDTQYF. CDR3 sequence (DNA): TGTGCCAGCAGGTTCTGGGAAGGGACAGATACGCAGTATTTT.

The V call is TRBV5-5, the J call TRBJ2-1; 7 bases line up with TRBD1. The germline V gene encodes CDR1 SGHKS and CDR2 YYEKEE (reference sequence). The CDR3 has 15 amino acids. J lost 6 bases, V lost 5 bases, and 11 bases had no gene match. In nucleotides, the CDR3 is TGTGCCAGCAGTCCCTGGGGACAGACTTCCAATGAGCAGTTCTTC. This encodes CASSPWGQTSNEQFF.

V usage is TRBV24-1 and J usage is TRBJ2-3; D is ambiguous. V lost 0 bases, J lost 1 base, and 4 bases lay in between. This CDR3 contains 14 residues. Germline values: CDR1 KGHDR, CDR2 SFDVKD. The CDR3 DNA reads as TGTGCCACCAGTGATTTGGCAGGCACAGATACGCAGTATTTT. The encoded protein is CATSDLAGTDTQYF.

This clonotype has just one count. V usage is TRBV6-1 and J usage is TRBJ2-1; no definite D call. V lost 7 bases and J lost 0, with 13 bases in between. The length of the CDR3 is 15 residues. Germline CDR1 and CDR2: MNHNS and SASEGT. DNA of the CDR3: TGTGCCAGCAACATCCTACCGAGCTCCTACAATGAGCAGTTCTTC. This sequence encodes CASNILPSSYNEQFF.

This chain links TRBV20-1 with TRBJ2-7; 7 bases agree with TRBD2. With V trimmed by 5 bases and J by 2 bases, 15 bases remained unmatched. This CDR3 has 16 amino acids. Looked up from germline, CDR1 is DFQATT and CDR2 is SNEGSKA (reference sequence). DNA of the CDR3: TGCAGTGCTCGGCCCTCACTAGCGTCGTCTGCCTACGAGCAGTACTTC. It codes for CSARPSLASSAYEQYF.